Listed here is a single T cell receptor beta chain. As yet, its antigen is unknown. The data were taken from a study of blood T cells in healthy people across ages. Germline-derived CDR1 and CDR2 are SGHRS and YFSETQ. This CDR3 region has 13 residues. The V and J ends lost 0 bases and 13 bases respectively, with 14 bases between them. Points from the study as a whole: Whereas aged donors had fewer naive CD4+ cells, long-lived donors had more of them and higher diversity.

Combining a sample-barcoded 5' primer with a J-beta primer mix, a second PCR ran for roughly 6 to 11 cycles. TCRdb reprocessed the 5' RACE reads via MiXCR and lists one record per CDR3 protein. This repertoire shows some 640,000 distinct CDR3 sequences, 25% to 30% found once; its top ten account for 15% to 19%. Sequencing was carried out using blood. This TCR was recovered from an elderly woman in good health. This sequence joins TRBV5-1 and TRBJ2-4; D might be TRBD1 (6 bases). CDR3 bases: TGCGCCAGCAGCTTGGGACTAACAGGGCAGCAGTACTTC. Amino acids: CASSLGLTGQQYF.